The 16 T cell receptor beta chains below all came from one sample that was sequenced in a study of B cell selection in AIRE deficiency. Conventional CD4 T cells were sorted as CD4+CD127+ cells. TCRdb's copy holds only in-frame clones and misses some; the assay was immunoSEQ multiplex PCR. The table lists approximately 24,000 clones, approximately 96% of them singletons. Source material: CD4+CD127+ conventional T cells sorted from PBMCs. Receptors were obtained from a human donor in good health.

The rearrangement links TRBV5-6 to TRBJ2-2; D perhaps matches TRBD1 (6 bases). Germline CDR1 is SGHDT and CDR2 is YYEEEE. Trimming stripped 2 bases from V and 0 bases from J, with 11 bases between. The CDR3 contains 16 residues. In DNA form, the CDR3 reads TGTGCCAGCAGCTTTACGGGACATCCGAACACCGGGGAGCTGTTTTTT. The encoded protein is CASSFTGHPNTGELFF.

V usage is TRBV5-4 and J usage is TRBJ2-5; no clear D. V was trimmed by 2 bases and J by 2 bases, leaving 13 bases between them. The CDR3 is made up of 15 amino acids. Germline V gene sequence: CDR1 SGHNT, CDR2 YYREEE (reference sequence). CDR3 amino acids: CASSFIQALQETQYF. The DNA of the CDR3 is TGTGCCAGCAGCTTTATCCAGGCGCTTCAAGAGACCCAGTACTTC.

The rearrangement links TRBV14 to TRBJ2-2; TRBD1 matches 7 bases. J lost 1 base, V lost 4 bases, and 0 bases had no gene match. The CDR3 totals 14 residues. Germline V gives CDR1 SGHDN, CDR2 FVKESK. DNA for the CDR3: TGTGCCAGCAGCCGACAGGGGAACACCGGGGAGCTGTTTTTT. Its protein is CASSRQGNTGELFF. The whole variable domain, filled in from reference TRBV14 and TRBJ2-2, reads EAGVTQFPSHSVIEKGQTVTLRCDPISGHDNLYWYRRVMGKEIKFLLHFVKESKQDESGMPNNRFLAERTGGTYSTLKVQPAELEDSGVYFCASSRQGNTGELFFGEGSRLTVL.

The V call is TRBV30, the J call TRBJ2-2, with D tentatively TRBD1 or TRBD2 (6 bases each). The CDR3 runs 15 residues. Looked up from germline, CDR1 is GTSNPN and CDR2 is SVGIG (reference sequence). The ends were cut back, 8 bases at V and 1 base at J, with 17 bases in the middle. As DNA, the CDR3 is TGTGCCCTCTCTTGGGGGGCCCTGAACACCGGGGAGCTGTTTTTT. It encodes CALSWGALNTGELFF. Based on the CDR3 plus reference TRBV30 and TRBJ2-2, the full variable domain is SQTIHQWPATLVQPVGSPLSLECTVEGTSNPNLYWYRQAAGRGLQLLFYSVGIGQISSEVPQNLSASRPQDRQFILSSKKLLLSDSGFYLCALSWGALNTGELFFGEGSRLTVL.

The chain recombines TRBV28 with TRBJ2-5, with 12 nucleotides matching TRBD1. The CDR3 spans 16 residues. Germline V lookup: CDR1 MDHEN, CDR2 SYDVKM. V dropped 3 bases and J dropped 6; count of bases not matched to a gene: 8. The CDR3 loop is CASSLGAGTGGQTQYF. In DNA form, the CDR3 reads TGTGCCAGCAGTTTGGGTGCCGGGACAGGGGGCCAGACCCAGTACTTC.

This clone was picked up one time. The gene calls are TRBV9 and TRBJ1-6, with no clear D. This CDR3 is built from 13 residues. V was clipped by 3 bases and J by 3 bases, with 4 bases between them. The germline V gene has CDR1 SGDLS and CDR2 YYNGEE. In DNA form, the CDR3 reads TGTGCCAGCAGCGAGGGCTATAATTCACCCCTCCACTTT. Its protein product is CASSEGYNSPLHF. Full variable domain (remainder filled in from reference TRBV9 and TRBJ1-6): DSGVTQTPKHLITATGQRVTLRCSPRSGDLSVYWYQQSLDQGLQFLIQYYNGEERAKGNILERFSAQQFPDLHSELNLSSLELGDSALYFCASSEGYNSPLHFGNGTRLTVT.

The chain uses TRBV11-2 and TRBJ2-1, with 13 bases matching TRBD2. V lost 5 bases, J lost 12 bases, and 16 bases stayed unmatched. The length of the CDR3 is 17 residues. Germline CDR1 reads SGHAT; CDR2 reads FQNNGV. The CDR3 spells CASSRRTSGGRVSWQFF. The CDR3 DNA reads TGTGCCAGCAGCCGTCGGACTAGCGGGGGCCGTGTCTCGTGGCAGTTCTTC. The variable domain in full, with the rest retrieved from reference TRBV11-2 and TRBJ2-1, is EAGVAQSPRYKIIEKRQSVAFWCNPISGHATLYWYQQILGQGPKLLIQFQNNGVVDDSQLPKDRFSAERLKGVDSTLKIQPAKLEDSAVYLCASSRRTSGGRVSWQFFGPGTRLTVL.

V usage is TRBV5-6 and J usage is TRBJ1-1, with D unresolved. Germline CDR1 SGHDT, CDR2 YYEEEE. The V gene lost 1 base and the J gene lost 4 bases, with 11 bases spanning the gap. The CDR3 loop spans 14 amino acids. In DNA, the CDR3 is TGTGCCAGCAGCTTGTATGGGGAACTCACTGAAGCTTTCTTT. Its translation is CASSLYGELTEAFF. Drawing the rest from reference TRBV5-6 and TRBJ1-1, the complete variable domain is DAGVTQSPTHLIKTRGQQVTLRCSPKSGHDTVSWYQQALGQGPQFIFQYYEEEERQRGNFPDRFSGHQFPNYSSELNVNALLLGDSALYLCASSLYGELTEAFFGQGTRLTVV.

The chain is built from TRBV11-3 and TRBJ2-3; 8 nucleotides align to TRBD2. The trim removed 1 base at V and 0 bases at J, leaving 3 bases unmatched. CDR1 and CDR2 (germline): SGHNT, YENEEA. This CDR3 is built from 16 residues. The CDR3, as DNA: TGTGCCAGCAGCTTAGTGCGGGGGGCTAGCACAGATACGCAGTATTTT. Its protein is CASSLVRGASTDTQYF.

This clone was counted once. The chain links TRBV6-5 to TRBJ1-1; D is unclear. With 5 bases removed from V and 4 bases from J, the gap between germline ends came to 17 bases. In germline, CDR1 is MNHEY, CDR2 SVGAGI. The CDR3 covers 15 residues. The CDR3 sequence: CASSPLNPTRTEAFF. CDR3 DNA sequence: TGTGCCAGCAGTCCGCTAAACCCGACGCGCACTGAAGCTTTCTTT.

The V call is TRBV7-8, the J call TRBJ1-5; no clear D gene. CDR1 and CDR2 from the germline V gene are SGHVS and FQNEAQ. V shed 1 base and J shed 5 bases, with 9 bases lying between them. This CDR3 contains 14 residues. The CDR3 nucleotides read TGTGCCAGCAGCTTAGACAGAGCCGATCAGCCCCAGCATTTT. It translates to CASSLDRADQPQHF. Supplemented by reference TRBV7-8 and TRBJ1-5, the full variable domain reads GAGVSQSPRYKVAKRGQDVALRCDPISGHVSLFWYQQALGQGPEFLTYFQNEAQLDKSGLPSDRFFAERPEGSVSTLKIQRTQQEDSAVYLCASSLDRADQPQHFGDGTRLSIL.

Here the CDR3 reads CASTRGFYEQYF. The CDR3 nucleotides read TGTGCCAGCACCCGAGGCTTCTACGAGCAGTACTTC. V usage is TRBV2 and J usage is TRBJ2-7; D call uncertain. Trimming removed 7 bases from V and 3 bases from J, with 10 bases in between. CDR1 is SNHLY and CDR2 is FYNNEI in the germline V gene. This CDR3 is built from 12 residues.

This chain links TRBV19 with TRBJ1-1, with 8 bases matching TRBD1. Germline assignment: CDR1 LNHDA and CDR2 SQIVND (reference sequence). The CDR3 loop spans 13 amino acids. V lost 7 bases and J lost 9; bases outside the gene matches: 10. CDR3 coding DNA: TGTGCCAGTAACCAGGGGGCCACTGTGAAAGCTTTCTTT. This sequence encodes CASNQGATVKAFF.

The rearrangement links TRBV6-5 to TRBJ2-1, with TRBD2 matching 10 bases. This CDR3 has 15 residues. Trimming removed 7 bases from V and 6 bases from J; junction bases left unmatched: 9. Per germline, CDR1 MNHEY and CDR2 SVGAGI. CDR3 DNA sequence: TGTGCCAGCATTGAGCGGGGGGGCAAATTCAATGAGCAGTTCTTC. Its protein is CASIERGGKFNEQFF.

J is TRBJ2-2 and V is TRBV19; D may be TRBD2 (7 bases). Germline values: CDR1 LNHDA, CDR2 SQIVND (reference sequence). The ends were cut back, 1 base at V and 2 bases at J, with 11 bases in the middle. The CDR3 contains 16 residues. The chain's CDR3 is CASSIVGGGNTGELFF. CDR3 nucleotides: TGTGCCAGTAGTATAGTAGGCGGGGGCAACACCGGGGAGCTGTTTTTT.

The CDR3 loop is CASGDTYSGNTIYF. The DNA of the CDR3 is TGTGCCAGCGGCGACACCTACTCTGGAAACACCATATATTTT. This chain joins TRBV7-9 and TRBJ1-3; D unresolved. This CDR3 contains 14 residues. The V end was cut by 8 bases, the J end by 0 bases, with 11 bases between. CDR1 and CDR2 from the germline V gene are SEHNR and FQNEAQ (reference sequence).